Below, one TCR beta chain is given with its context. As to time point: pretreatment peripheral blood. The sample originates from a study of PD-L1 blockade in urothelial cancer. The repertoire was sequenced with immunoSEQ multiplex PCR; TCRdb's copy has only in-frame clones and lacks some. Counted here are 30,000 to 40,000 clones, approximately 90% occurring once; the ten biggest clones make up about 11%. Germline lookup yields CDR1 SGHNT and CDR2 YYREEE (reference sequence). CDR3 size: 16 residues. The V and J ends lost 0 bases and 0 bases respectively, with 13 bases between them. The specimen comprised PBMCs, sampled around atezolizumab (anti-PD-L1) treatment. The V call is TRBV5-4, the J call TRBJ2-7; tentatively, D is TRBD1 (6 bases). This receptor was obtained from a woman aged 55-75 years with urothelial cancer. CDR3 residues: CASSLGGSGDSYEQYF. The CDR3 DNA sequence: TGTGCCAGCAGCTTGGGGGGGTCAGGGGACTCCTACGAGCAGTACTTC.